The sequence of this T cell receptor (beta chain) was determined in a study of control samples from healthy donors and cancer patients. The assay was immunoSEQ multiplex PCR, and TCRdb's table has in-frame clones only and misses some. The sample has 30,000 or so clones; approximately 94% are singletons. From germline, CDR1 is GTSNPN and CDR2 SVGIG (reference sequence). This CDR3 comprises 15 residues. V dropped 3 bases and J dropped 5; count of bases not matched to a gene: 12. Sequencing used blood. This receptor was identified in a man aged 60-69 years in good health. The rearrangement links TRBV30 to TRBJ1-2; 7 positions agree with TRBD1. DNA for the CDR3: TGTGCCTGGAGCCGACGGGACAGAGCTTTATATGGCTACACCTTC. It translates to CAWSRRDRALYGYTF.